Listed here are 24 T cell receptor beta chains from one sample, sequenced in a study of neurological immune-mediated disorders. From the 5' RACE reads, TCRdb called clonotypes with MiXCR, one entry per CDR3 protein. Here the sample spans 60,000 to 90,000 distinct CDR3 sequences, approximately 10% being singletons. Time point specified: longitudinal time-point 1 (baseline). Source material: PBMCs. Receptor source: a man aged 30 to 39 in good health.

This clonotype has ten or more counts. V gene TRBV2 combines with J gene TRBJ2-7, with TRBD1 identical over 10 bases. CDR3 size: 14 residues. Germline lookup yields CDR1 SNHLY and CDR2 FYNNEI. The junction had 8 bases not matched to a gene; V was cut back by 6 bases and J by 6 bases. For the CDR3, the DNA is TGTGCCAGCAGCCGATGGGACAGGGGATCCGAGCAGTACTTC. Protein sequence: CASSRWDRGSEQYF.

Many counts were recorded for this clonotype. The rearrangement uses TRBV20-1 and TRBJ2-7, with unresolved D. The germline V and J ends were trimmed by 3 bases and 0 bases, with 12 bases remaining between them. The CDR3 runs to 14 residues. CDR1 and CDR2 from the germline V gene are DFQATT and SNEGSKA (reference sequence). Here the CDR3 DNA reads TGCAGTGCTAGGATACTATTTCTCTCCTACGAGCAGTACTTC. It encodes CSARILFLSYEQYF.

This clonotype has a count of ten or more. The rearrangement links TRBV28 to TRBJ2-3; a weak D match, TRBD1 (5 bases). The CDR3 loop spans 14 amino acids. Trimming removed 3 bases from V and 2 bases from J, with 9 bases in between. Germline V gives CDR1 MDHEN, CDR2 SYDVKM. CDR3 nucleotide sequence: TGTGCCAGCAGTTTGCCGACAGTCACAGATACGCAGTATTTT. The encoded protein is CASSLPTVTDTQYF.

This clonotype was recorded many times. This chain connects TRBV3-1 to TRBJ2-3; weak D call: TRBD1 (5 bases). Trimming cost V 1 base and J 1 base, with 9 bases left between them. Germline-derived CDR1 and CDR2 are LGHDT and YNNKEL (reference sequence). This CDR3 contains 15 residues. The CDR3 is CASSQGIQGTDTQYF. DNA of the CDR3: TGTGCCAGCAGCCAAGGAATACAGGGCACAGATACGCAGTATTTT.

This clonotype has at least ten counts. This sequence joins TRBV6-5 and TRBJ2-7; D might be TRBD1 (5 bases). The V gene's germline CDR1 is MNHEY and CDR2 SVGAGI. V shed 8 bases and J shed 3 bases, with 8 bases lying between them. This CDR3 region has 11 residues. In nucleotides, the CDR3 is TGTGCCAGCTTCACAGGCTACGAGCAGTACTTC. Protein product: CASFTGYEQYF.

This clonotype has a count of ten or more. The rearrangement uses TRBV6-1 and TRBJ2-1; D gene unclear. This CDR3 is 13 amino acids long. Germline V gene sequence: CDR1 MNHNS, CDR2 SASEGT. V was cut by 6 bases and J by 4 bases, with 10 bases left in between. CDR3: CASRAIQYNEQFF. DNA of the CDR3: TGTGCCAGCAGAGCCATTCAATACAATGAGCAGTTCTTC.

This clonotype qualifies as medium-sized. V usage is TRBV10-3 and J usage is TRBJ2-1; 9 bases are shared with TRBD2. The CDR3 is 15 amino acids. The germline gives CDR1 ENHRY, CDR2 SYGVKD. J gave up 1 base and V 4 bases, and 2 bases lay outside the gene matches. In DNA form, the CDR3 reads TGTGCCATCAGTGGACTAGCGGATTCCTACAATGAGCAGTTCTTC. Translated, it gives CAISGLADSYNEQFF.

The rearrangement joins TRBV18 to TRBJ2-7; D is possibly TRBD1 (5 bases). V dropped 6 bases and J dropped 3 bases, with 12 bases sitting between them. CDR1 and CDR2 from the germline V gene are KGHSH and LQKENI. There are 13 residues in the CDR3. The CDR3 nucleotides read TGTGCCAGCTCGGGTGGGGCAGGCTACGAGCAGTACTTC. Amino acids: CASSGGAGYEQYF.

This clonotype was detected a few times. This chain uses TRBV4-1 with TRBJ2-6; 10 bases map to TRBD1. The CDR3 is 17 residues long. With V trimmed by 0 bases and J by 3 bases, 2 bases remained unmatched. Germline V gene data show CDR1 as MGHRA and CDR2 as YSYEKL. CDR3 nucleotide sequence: TGCGCCAGCAGCCAAGAAAGGACAGGGGGTGGGGCCAACGTCCTGACTTTC. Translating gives CASSQERTGGGANVLTF.

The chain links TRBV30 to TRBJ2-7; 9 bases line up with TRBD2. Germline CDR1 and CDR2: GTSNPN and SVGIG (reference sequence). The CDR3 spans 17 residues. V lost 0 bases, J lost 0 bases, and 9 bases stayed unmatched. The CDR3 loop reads CAWSVKAGGFDSYEQYF. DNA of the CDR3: TGTGCCTGGAGTGTAAAAGCGGGAGGTTTTGACTCCTACGAGCAGTACTTC.

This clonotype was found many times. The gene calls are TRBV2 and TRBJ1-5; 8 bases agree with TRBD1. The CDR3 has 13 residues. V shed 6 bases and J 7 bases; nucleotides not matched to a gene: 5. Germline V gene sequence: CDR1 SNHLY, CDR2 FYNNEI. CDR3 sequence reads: CASRDRGGQPQHF. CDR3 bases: TGTGCCAGCAGAGACAGGGGTGGACAGCCCCAGCATTTT.

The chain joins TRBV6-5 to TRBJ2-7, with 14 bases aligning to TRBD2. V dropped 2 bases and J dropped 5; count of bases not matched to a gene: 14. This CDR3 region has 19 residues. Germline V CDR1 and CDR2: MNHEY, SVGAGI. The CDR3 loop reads CASSYVGTSGSMGWDEQYF. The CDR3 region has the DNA TGTGCCAGCAGTTACGTAGGGACTAGCGGGAGTATGGGCTGGGACGAGCAGTACTTC.

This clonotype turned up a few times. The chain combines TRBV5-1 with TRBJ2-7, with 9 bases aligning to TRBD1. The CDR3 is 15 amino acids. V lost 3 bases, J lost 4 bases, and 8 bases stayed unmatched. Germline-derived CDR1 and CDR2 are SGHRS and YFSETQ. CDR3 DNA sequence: TGCGCCAGCAGCTCCCGTCCGGGACAGGGTTACGAGCAGTACTTC. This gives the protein CASSSRPGQGYEQYF.

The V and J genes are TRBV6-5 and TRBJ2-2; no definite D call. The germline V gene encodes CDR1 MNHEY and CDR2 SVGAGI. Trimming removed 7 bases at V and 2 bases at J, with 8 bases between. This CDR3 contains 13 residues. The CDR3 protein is CASTQVNTGELFF. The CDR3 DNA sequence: TGTGCCAGCACTCAGGTTAACACCGGGGAGCTGTTTTTT.

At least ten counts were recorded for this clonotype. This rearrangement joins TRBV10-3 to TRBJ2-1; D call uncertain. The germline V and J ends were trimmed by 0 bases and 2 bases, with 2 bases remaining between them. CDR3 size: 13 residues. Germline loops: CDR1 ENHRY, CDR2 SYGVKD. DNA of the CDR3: TGTGCCATCAGTGAGTCTACCTACAATGAGCAGTTCTTC. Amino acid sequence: CAISESTYNEQFF.

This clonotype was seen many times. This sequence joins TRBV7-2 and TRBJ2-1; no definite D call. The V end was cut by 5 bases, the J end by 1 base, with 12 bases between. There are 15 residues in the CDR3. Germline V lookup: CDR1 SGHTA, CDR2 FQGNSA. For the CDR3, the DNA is TGTGCCAGCAGCGCCTACTGGATTTCCTACAATGAGCAGTTCTTC. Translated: CASSAYWISYNEQFF.

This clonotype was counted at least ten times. CDR3 sequence reads: CASSWGTGGPGANVLTF. In nucleotides, the CDR3 is TGCGCCAGCAGCTGGGGGACAGGGGGGCCTGGGGCCAACGTCCTGACTTTC. The rearrangement joins TRBV5-1 to TRBJ2-6; TRBD1 matches at 11 bases. This CDR3 is built from 17 residues. After removal of 3 bases from V and 2 bases from J, the junction contained 4 bases not matched to a gene. Germline V gene lookup returns CDR1 SGHRS and CDR2 YFSETQ.

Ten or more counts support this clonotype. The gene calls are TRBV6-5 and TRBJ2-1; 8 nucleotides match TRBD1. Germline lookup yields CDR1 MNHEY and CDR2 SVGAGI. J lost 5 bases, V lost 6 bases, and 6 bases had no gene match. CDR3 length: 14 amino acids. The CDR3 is CASRRTGIDNEQFF. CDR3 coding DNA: TGTGCCAGCAGGAGGACAGGGATAGACAATGAGCAGTTCTTC.

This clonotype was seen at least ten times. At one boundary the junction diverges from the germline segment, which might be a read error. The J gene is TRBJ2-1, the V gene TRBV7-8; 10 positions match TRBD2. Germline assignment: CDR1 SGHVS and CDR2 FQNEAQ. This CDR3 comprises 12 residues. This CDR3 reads CASSPLTSGVVF. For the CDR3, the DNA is TGTGCCAGCAGCCCCCTTACTAGCGGGGTTGTCTTC.

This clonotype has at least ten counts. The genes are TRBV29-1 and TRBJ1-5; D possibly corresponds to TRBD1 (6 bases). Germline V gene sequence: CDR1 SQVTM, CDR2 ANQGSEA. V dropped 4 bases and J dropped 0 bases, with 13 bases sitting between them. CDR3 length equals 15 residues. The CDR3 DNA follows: TGCAGCGTTGGATTCGGGGGCAATAGCAATCAGCCCCAGCATTTT. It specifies CSVGFGGNSNQPQHF.

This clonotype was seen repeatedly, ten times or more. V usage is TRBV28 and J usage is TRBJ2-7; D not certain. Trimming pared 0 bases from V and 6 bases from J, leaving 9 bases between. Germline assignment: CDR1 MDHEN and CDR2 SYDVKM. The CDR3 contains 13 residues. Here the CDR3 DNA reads TGTGCCAGCAGTTTATGGGCTAGTATCGAGCAGTACTTC. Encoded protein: CASSLWASIEQYF.

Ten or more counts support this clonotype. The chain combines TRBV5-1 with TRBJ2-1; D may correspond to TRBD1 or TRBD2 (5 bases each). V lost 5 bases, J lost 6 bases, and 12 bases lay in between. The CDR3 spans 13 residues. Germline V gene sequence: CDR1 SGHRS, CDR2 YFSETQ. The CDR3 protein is CASRGERSNEQFF. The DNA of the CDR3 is TGCGCCAGCAGGGGGGAGCGGTCCAATGAGCAGTTCTTC.

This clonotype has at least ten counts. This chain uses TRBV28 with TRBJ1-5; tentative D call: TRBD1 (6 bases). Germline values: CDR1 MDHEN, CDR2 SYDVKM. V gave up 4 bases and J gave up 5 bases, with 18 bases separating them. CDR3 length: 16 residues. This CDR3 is CASSSHRAFMDQPQHF. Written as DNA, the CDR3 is TGTGCCAGCAGTTCACACAGGGCTTTCATGGATCAGCCCCAGCATTTT.

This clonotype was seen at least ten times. CDR3 sequence reads: CASSLAFGRAGDTQYF. CDR3 DNA sequence: TGCGCCAGCAGCTTGGCTTTTGGGAGGGCCGGAGATACGCAGTATTTT. This chain joins TRBV5-1 and TRBJ2-3; 7 nucleotides agree with TRBD2. The CDR3 has 16 residues. The germline V gene has CDR1 SGHRS and CDR2 YFSETQ. The ends lost 0 bases at V and 5 bases at J; junction bases unmatched: 9.